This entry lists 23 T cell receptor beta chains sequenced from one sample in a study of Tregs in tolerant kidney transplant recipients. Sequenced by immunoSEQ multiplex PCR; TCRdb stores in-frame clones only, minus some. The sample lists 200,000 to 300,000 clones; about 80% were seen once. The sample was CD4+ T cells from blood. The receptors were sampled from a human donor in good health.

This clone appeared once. Written as DNA, the CDR3 is TGTGCCACCAGCGGTCGATTCGTCGATGAGCAGTTCTTC. This gives the protein CATSGRFVDEQFF. The chain is built from TRBV15 and TRBJ2-1; D ambiguous. The CDR3 totals 13 residues. Germline V CDR1 and CDR2: LNHNV, YYDKDF (reference sequence). V was cut by 5 bases and J by 8 bases, with 13 bases left in between.

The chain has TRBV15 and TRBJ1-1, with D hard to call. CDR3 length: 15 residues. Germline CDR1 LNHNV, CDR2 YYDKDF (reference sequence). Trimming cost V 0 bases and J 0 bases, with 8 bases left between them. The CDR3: CATSRDPWLNTEAFF. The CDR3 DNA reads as TGTGCCACCAGCAGAGACCCCTGGTTGAACACTGAAGCTTTCTTT.

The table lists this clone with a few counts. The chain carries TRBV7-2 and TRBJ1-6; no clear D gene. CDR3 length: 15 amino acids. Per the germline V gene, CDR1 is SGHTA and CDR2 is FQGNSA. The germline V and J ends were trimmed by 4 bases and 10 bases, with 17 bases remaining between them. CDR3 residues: CASSSHGRFESPLHF. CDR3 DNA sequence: TGTGCCAGCAGCTCCCACGGCAGGTTTGAGTCACCCCTCCACTTT.

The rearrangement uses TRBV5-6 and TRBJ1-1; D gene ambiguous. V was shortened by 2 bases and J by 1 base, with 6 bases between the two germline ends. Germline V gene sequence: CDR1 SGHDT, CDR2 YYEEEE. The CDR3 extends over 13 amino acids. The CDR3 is CASSLARNTEAFF. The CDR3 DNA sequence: TGTGCCAGCAGCTTAGCCAGGAACACTGAAGCTTTCTTT.

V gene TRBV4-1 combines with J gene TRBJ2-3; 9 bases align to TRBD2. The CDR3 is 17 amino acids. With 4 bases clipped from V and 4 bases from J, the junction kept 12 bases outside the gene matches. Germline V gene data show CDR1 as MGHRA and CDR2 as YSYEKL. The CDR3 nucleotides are TGCGCCAGCAGCCCTAGGGAGGGTAGCGGGAGCGCAGATACGCAGTATTTT. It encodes CASSPREGSGSADTQYF.

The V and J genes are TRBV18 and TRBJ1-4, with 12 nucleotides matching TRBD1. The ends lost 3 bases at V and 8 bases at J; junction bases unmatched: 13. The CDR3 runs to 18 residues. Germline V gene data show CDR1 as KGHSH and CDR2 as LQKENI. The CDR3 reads CASSPTRAGTGGIEKLFF. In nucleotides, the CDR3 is TGTGCCAGCTCACCGACTAGAGCCGGGACAGGGGGCATCGAAAAACTGTTTTTT.

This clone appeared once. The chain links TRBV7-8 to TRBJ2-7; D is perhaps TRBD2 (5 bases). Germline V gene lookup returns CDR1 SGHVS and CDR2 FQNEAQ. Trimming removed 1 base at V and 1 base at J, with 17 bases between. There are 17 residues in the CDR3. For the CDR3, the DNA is TGTGCCAGCAGCTTAGTAGGACGCGGGCGGAATTCCTACGAGCAGTACTTC. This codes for CASSLVGRGRNSYEQYF.

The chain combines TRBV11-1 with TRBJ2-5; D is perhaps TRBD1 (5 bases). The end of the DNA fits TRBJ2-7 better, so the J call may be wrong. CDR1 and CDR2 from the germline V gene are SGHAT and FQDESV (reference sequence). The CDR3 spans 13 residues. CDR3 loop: CASSFGRQYEQYF. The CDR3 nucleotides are TGTGCCAGCAGCTTCGGGCGACAGTACGAGCAGTACTTC.

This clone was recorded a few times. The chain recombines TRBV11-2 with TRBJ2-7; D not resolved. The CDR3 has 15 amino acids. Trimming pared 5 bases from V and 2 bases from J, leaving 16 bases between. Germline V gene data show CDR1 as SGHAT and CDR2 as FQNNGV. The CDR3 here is CASSKQGWGTYEQYF. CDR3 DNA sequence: TGTGCCAGCAGCAAACAAGGGTGGGGAACCTACGAGCAGTACTTC.

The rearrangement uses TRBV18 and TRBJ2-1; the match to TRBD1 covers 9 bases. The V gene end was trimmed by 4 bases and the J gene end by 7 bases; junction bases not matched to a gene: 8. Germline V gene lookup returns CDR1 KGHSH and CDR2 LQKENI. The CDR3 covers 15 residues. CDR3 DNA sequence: TGTGCCAGCTCACTTCGGACAGGGGAGTTTAATGAGCAGTTCTTC. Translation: CASSLRTGEFNEQFF. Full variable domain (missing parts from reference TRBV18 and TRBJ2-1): NAGVMQNPRHLVRRRGQEARLRCSPMKGHSHVYWYRQLPEEGLKFMVYLQKENIIDESGMPKERFSAEFPKEGPSILRIQQVVRGDSAAYFCASSLRTGEFNEQFFGPGTRLTVL.

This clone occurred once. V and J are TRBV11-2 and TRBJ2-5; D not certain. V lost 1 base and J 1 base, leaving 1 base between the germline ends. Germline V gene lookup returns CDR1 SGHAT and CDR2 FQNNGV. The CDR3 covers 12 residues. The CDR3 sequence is CASSLGQETQYF. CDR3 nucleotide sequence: TGTGCCAGCAGCTTAGGCCAAGAGACCCAGTACTTC. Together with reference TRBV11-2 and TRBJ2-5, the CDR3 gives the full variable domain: EAGVAQSPRYKIIEKRQSVAFWCNPISGHATLYWYQQILGQGPKLLIQFQNNGVVDDSQLPKDRFSAERLKGVDSTLKIQPAKLEDSAVYLCASSLGQETQYFGPGTRLLVL.

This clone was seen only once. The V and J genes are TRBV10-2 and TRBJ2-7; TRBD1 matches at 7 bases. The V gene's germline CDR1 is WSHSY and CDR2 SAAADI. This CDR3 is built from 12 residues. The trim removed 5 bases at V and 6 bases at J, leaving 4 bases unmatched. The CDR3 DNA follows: TGCGCCAGCAGTCCAGGGGGTCGCGAGCAGTACTTC. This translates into CASSPGGREQYF.

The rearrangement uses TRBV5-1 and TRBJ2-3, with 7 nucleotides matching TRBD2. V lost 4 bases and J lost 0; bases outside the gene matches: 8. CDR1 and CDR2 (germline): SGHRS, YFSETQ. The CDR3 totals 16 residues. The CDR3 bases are TGCGCCAGCAGCAGACTAGCAGAGACTAGCACAGATACGCAGTATTTT. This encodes CASSRLAETSTDTQYF.

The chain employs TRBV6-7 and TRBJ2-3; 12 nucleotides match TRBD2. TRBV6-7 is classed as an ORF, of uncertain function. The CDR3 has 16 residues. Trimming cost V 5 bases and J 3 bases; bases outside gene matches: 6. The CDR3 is CASSPITSGRTDTQYF. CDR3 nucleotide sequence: TGTGCCAGCAGTCCTATTACTAGCGGGAGGACAGATACGCAGTATTTT.

The CDR3 region has the DNA TGTGCCAGCAGACGGACAATTAGCAATCAGCCCCAGCATTTT. This translates into CASRRTISNQPQHF. The V gene is TRBV5-6, the J gene TRBJ1-5, with a possible D match to TRBD1 (5 bases). From germline, CDR1 is SGHDT and CDR2 YYEEEE. V gave up 5 bases and J gave up 0 bases, with 9 bases separating them. The CDR3 loop spans 14 amino acids.

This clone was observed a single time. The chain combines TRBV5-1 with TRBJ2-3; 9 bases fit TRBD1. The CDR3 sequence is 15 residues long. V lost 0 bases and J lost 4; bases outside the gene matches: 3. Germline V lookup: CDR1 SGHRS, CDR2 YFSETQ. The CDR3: CASSLVTGGADTQYF. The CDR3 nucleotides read TGCGCCAGCAGCTTGGTCACAGGGGGCGCAGATACGCAGTATTTT.

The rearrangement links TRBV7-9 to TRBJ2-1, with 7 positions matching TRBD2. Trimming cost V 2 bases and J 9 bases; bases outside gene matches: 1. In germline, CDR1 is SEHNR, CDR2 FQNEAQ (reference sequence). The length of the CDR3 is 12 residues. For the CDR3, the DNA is TGTGCCAGCAGCTTAACTAGCGTTGAGCAGTTCTTC. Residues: CASSLTSVEQFF. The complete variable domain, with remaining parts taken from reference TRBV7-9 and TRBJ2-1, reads DTGVSQNPRHKITKRGQNVTFRCDPISEHNRLYWYRQTLGQGPEFLTYFQNEAQLEKSRLLSDRFSAERPKGSFSTLEIQRTEQGDSAMYLCASSLTSVEQFFGPGTRLTVL.

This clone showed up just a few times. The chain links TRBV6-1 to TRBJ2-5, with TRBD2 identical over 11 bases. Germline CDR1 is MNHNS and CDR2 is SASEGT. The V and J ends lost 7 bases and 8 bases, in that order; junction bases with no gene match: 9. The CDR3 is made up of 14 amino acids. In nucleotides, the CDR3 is TGTGCCAGCAACCCCTCGACTAGCGGGACAACCCAGTACTTC. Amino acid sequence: CASNPSTSGTTQYF.

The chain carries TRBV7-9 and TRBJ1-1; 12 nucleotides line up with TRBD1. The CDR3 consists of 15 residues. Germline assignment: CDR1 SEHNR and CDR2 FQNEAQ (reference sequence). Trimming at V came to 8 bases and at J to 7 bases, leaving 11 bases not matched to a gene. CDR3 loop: CASRIPGQGAYEAFF. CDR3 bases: TGTGCCAGCCGAATACCGGGACAGGGGGCGTATGAAGCTTTCTTT.

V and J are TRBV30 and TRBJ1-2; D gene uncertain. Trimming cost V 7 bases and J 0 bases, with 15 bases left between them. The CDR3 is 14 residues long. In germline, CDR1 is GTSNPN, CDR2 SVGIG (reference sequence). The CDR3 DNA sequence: TGTGCCTCCGAGCAGGAGGATGCTAACTATGGCTACACCTTC. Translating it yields CASEQEDANYGYTF. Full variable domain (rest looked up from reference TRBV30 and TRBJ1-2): SQTIHQWPATLVQPVGSPLSLECTVEGTSNPNLYWYRQAAGRGLQLLFYSVGIGQISSEVPQNLSASRPQDRQFILSSKKLLLSDSGFYLCASEQEDANYGYTFGSGTRLTVV.

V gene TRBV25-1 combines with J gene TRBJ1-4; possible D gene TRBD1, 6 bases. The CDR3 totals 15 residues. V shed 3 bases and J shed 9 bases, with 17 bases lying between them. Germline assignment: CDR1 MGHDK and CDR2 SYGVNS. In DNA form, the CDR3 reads TGTGCCAGCAGTGACCGAGGGGGAGGAGGAAAAAAACTGTTTTTT. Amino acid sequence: CASSDRGGGGKKLFF. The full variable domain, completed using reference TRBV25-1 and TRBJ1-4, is EADIYQTPRYLVIGTGKKITLECSQTMGHDKMYWYQQDPGMELHLIHYSYGVNSTEKGDLSSESTVSRIRTEHFPLTLESARPSHTSQYLCASSDRGGGGKKLFFGSGTQLSVL.

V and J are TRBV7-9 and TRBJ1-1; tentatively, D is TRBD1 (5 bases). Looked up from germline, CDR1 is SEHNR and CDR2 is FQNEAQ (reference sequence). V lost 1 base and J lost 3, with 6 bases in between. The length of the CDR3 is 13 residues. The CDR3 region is CASSLGQYTEAFF. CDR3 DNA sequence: TGTGCCAGCAGCTTAGGACAGTACACTGAAGCTTTCTTT.

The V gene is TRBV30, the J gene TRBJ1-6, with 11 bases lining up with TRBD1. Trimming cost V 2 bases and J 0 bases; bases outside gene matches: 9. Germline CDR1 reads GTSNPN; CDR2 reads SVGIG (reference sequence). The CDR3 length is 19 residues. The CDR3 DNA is TGTGCCTGGAGTAACTCGTGGGGGACAGGGGGCTCCTATAATTCACCCCTCCACTTT. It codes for CAWSNSWGTGGSYNSPLHF.